The rows below give T cell receptor beta chains drawn from one sample of a study of blood T cell repertoires in COVID-19. Clones were read by immunoSEQ multiplex PCR, and TCRdb kept only the in-frame ones, dropping some. The data show some 140,000 clones, 79% seen once. The sequencing sample was made of peripheral blood. These receptors originate from a man aged 60 to 69 with acute or convalescent COVID-19. CDR3s include the opening cysteine and the closing phenylalanine or tryptophan. The D gene is left open where the match is weak. Not every row has a clone size; where given, it reads once, few, many or a size class.

>TRBJ1-6|TRBD1|TRBV7-9|NA
TGTGCCAGCAGCTTCTCAGGGACAGACTATTCACCCCTCCACTTT
CASSFSGTDYSPLHF
>TRBJ1-1|NA|TRBV28|NA
TGTGCCAGCAGTTTGTACGGGAACACTGAAGCTTTCTTT
CASSLYGNTEAFF
>TRBJ1-2|NA|TRBV19|NA
TGTGCCAGTAGGGCAGATACTAACTATGGCTACACCTTC
CASRADTNYGYTF
>TRBJ1-2|NA|TRBV14|NA
TGTGCCAGCAGCCAAGACTCCGGGACACCCCAGACGGGGAACTATGGCTACACCTTC
CASSQDSGTPQTGNYGYTF
>TRBJ2-5|NA|TRBV7-6|once
TGTGCCAGCAGCTTAGCGTTGGGCAGACTTGCGGGGACCCAGTACTTC
CASSLALGRLAGTQYF
>TRBJ1-2|NA|TRBV6-2/TRBV6-3|once
TGTGCCAGCACCCCTCAGGGATATGGCTACACCTTC
CASTPQGYGYTF
>TRBJ1-1|TRBD1|TRBV5-4|NA
TGTGCCAGCAGCGTAGGACAGGGTACGAATGAAGCTTTCTTT
CASSVGQGTNEAFF
>TRBJ1-2|NA|TRBV6-1|NA
TGTGCCAGCAGTGAACTGGGCAGGGGATCGCATGGCTACACCTTC
CASSELGRGSHGYTF
>TRBJ2-7|NA|TRBV10-3|once
TGTGCCATCAGTGGGAGGGGCCCCTCCTACGAGCAGTACTTC
CAISGRGPSYEQYF
>TRBJ1-1|NA|TRBV7-2|few
TGTGCCAGCAGCTTAGCGCCGGGCAGGGTGACTTTCTTT
CASSLAPGRVTFF
>TRBJ2-1|TRBD1|TRBV27|NA
TGTGCCAGCAGATACAGGGGCCCCTACAATGAGCAGTTCTTC
CASRYRGPYNEQFF
>TRBJ1-6|TRBD1|TRBV4-3|NA
TGCGCCAGCAGCCATGACAGGGATCCACCCCTCCACTTT
CASSHDRDPPLHF
>TRBJ2-5|TRBD2|TRBV28|NA
TGTGCCAGCAGTTCAGGACAGCGGGGGGGGGAGACCCAGTACTTC
CASSSGQRGGETQYF
>TRBJ2-3|TRBD2|TRBV28|NA
TGTGCCAGCTATTTAGCGGGAGTTGCAGATACGCAGTATTTT
CASYLAGVADTQYF
>TRBJ2-2|NA|TRBV4-2|NA
TGTGCCAGCAGCCAAGATCCGCTAGCTAGGAACACCGGGGAGCTGTTTTTT
CASSQDPLARNTGELFF
>TRBJ1-6|NA|TRBV5-6|few
TGTGCCAGCAGCTTTTCCCTAAACGAGCCCCTCCACTTT
CASSFSLNEPLHF
>TRBJ2-1|TRBD2|TRBV7-2|NA
TGTGCCAGCAGCTCGGGAGGGCCAGGTGAGCAGTTCTTC
CASSSGGPGEQFF
>TRBJ1-1|TRBD1|TRBV7-3|NA
TGTGCCAGCAGCCTTACCATCCGGGACAGCGCTTTCTTT
CASSLTIRDSAFF
>TRBJ2-5|TRBD2|TRBV15|NA
TGTGCCACCAGCAAGGGCGGGGGTTATGAGACCCAGTACTTC
CATSKGGGYETQYF
>TRBJ1-5|TRBD1|TRBV7-2|NA
TGTGCCAGCAGCTTAGAAGGACAGGGGAGGTATCAGCCCCAGCATTTT
CASSLEGQGRYQPQHF
>TRBJ2-5|NA|TRBV7-9|NA
TGTGCCTCTAACAGGGTTGGCGAGACCCAGTACTTC
CASNRVGETQYF
>TRBJ2-2|NA|TRBV5-4|many
TGTGCCAGCAGCTTGACTAGCAGAACCGGGGAGCTGTTTTTT
CASSLTSRTGELFF
>TRBJ1-1|NA|TRBV3-1/TRBV3-2|NA
TGTGCCAGCAGCCAAGATGGGGGGGCAACTGAAGCTTTCTTT
CASSQDGGATEAFF
>TRBJ2-1|TRBD1|TRBV24-1|NA
TGTGCCACCGGGACAGCAGCATACAATGAGCAGTTCTTC
CATGTAAYNEQFF
>TRBJ2-7|TRBD1|TRBV27|NA
TGTGCCAGCAGTTTCGGCCGACAGGGCTTATACGAGCAGTACTTC
CASSFGRQGLYEQYF
>TRBJ1-1|NA|TRBV15|NA
TGTGCCACCAGCCCAGGGGCCCCCGTGAACACTGAAGCTTTCTTT
CATSPGAPVNTEAFF
>TRBJ1-1|TRBD1|TRBV7-8|NA
TGTGCCAGCAGCTTAGCAGGGGGCGCGGAGGACACTGAAGCTTTCTTT
CASSLAGGAEDTEAFF
>TRBJ2-7|NA|TRBV29-1|few
TGCAGCGTTTTGGGACTGGACTCCTACGAGCAGTACTTC
CSVLGLDSYEQYF
>TRBJ1-2|TRBD1|TRBV6-4|few
TGTGCCAGCAGTGACTCAGGACAGGGTCATGGCTACACCTTC
CASSDSGQGHGYTF
>TRBJ1-1|NA|TRBV20-1|once
TGCAGTGCTAGTACGAGAGGAACTGAAGCTTTCTTT
CSASTRGTEAFF
>TRBJ2-4|TRBD2|TRBV28|NA
TGTGCCAGCAGGGGACTAGCGGGAGGAAAAAACATTCAGTACTTC
CASRGLAGGKNIQYF
>TRBJ1-1|NA|TRBV19|NA
TGTGCCAGTAGTATAAGACCGGGAAACATTGAAGCTTTCTTT
CASSIRPGNIEAFF
>TRBJ2-5|TRBD2|TRBV6-5|NA
TGTGCCAGCAGTCGGGCGGGAGGTGGGGAGACCCAGTACTTC
CASSRAGGGETQYF
>TRBJ2-7|NA|TRBV15|NA
TGTGCCACCAGCAGAGAGGGGGGGCGGGGATTCGTCAACGAGCAGTACTTC
CATSREGGRGFVNEQYF
>TRBJ1-1|NA|TRBV20-1|NA
TGCAGTGCTTTAAAGAGCACTGAAGCTTTCTTT
CSALKSTEAFF